What follows are 14 T cell receptor beta chains derived from one specimen sequenced in a study of OX40 agonist ivuxolimab in advanced cancers. Profiling relied on immunoSEQ multiplex PCR, and the TCRdb table lists in-frame clones only, not all of them. The top ten clones hold more than 10% of a sample with about 33,000 clones, 84% of them seen once. The sample in question was CD4+ or CD8+ T cells sorted from blood, obtained in a trial of the OX40 agonist ivuxolimab. Every receptor here comes from an adult with an advanced solid tumor such as melanoma, head and neck, liver or kidney cancer.

J is TRBJ2-1 and V is TRBV19, with unresolved D. Trimming removed 1 base at V and 0 bases at J, with 7 bases between. The germline gives CDR1 LNHDA, CDR2 SQIVND (reference sequence). The CDR3 runs to 15 residues. The CDR3 DNA sequence: TGTGCCAGTAGTATAGCTGGATTCTCCTACAATGAGCAGTTCTTC. It yields the protein CASSIAGFSYNEQFF.

The rearrangement joins TRBV9 to TRBJ2-3; D gene uncertain. Trimming stripped 2 bases from V and 0 bases from J, with 4 bases between. In germline, CDR1 is SGDLS, CDR2 YYNGEE. This CDR3 has 13 residues. This chain's CDR3 is CASSVRSTDTQYF. DNA of the CDR3: TGTGCCAGCAGCGTCCGAAGCACAGATACGCAGTATTTT.

Only one count was recorded for this clone. The rearrangement uses TRBV13 and TRBJ2-7; 14 positions agree with TRBD2. The germline CDR1 and CDR2 sequences are PRHDT and FYEKMQ (reference sequence). The V and J ends lost 3 bases and 5 bases, in that order; junction bases with no gene match: 6. The CDR3 loop spans 16 amino acids. The CDR3 nucleotides read TGTGCCAGCAGCTTCGGGACTAGCGGGAGTAAAAACGAGCAGTACTTC. Translated, it gives CASSFGTSGSKNEQYF.

The V call is TRBV7-6, the J call TRBJ2-7; 7 bases fit TRBD1. V shed 1 base, J shed 2 bases, and the junction held 2 bases outside the gene matches. This CDR3 is 14 amino acids long. Germline CDR1 is SGHVS and CDR2 is FNYEAQ. CDR3 in amino acids: CASSLGGQTYEQYF. DNA of the CDR3: TGTGCCAGCAGCTTAGGGGGACAGACCTACGAGCAGTACTTC.

The chain employs TRBV13 and TRBJ2-2; TRBD1 agrees at 10 bases. Germline trimming cut 5 bases from V and 3 bases from J; bases unmatched to any gene: 6. The germline CDR1 and CDR2 sequences are PRHDT and FYEKMQ (reference sequence). The CDR3 totals 16 residues. CDR3 in amino acids: CASSGRQGAHTGELFF. The CDR3 region has the DNA TGTGCCAGCAGCGGGCGACAGGGGGCTCACACCGGGGAGCTGTTTTTT.

The chain couples TRBV7-8 to TRBJ2-7; unclear D gene. The germline gives CDR1 SGHVS, CDR2 FQNEAQ. CDR3 length equals 16 residues. Deletions cut 2 bases from V and 5 bases from J, with 19 bases between. CDR3 amino acids: CASSLYLSRGQNEQYF. The CDR3 nucleotides read TGTGCCAGCAGCTTATACCTTTCTAGAGGTCAGAACGAGCAGTACTTC.

This rearrangement joins TRBV6-6 to TRBJ1-6; TRBD1 aligns across 7 bases. The length of the CDR3 is 14 residues. The J segment lost 3 bases and the V segment lost 10 bases, leaving 6 bases of the junction unmatched. The germline V gene encodes CDR1 MNHNY and CDR2 SVGAGI (reference sequence). CDR3 bases: TGTGCCACCAGGGGGGGCATCTATAATTCACCCCTCCACTTT. This codes for CATRGGIYNSPLHF.

Judged by abundance, this clone is medium-sized. The chain combines TRBV2 with TRBJ2-1; no reliable D call. V shed 2 bases and J shed 9 bases, with 11 bases lying between them. The germline gives CDR1 SNHLY, CDR2 FYNNEI. The CDR3 runs to 13 residues. CDR3 in DNA: TGTGCCAGCAGTGAATCGGTGTCGAGTGAGCAGTTCTTC. This codes for CASSESVSSEQFF.

The chain carries TRBV27 and TRBJ1-5, with D hard to call. The V end lost 0 bases, the J end lost 3 bases, and 9 bases lay between the germline ends. CDR1 is MNHEY, CDR2 SMNVEV, per germline (reference sequence). The CDR3 totals 15 residues. The CDR3 DNA reads TGTGCCAGCAGTTTATCGTCTCTCCTCAATCAGCCCCAGCATTTT. It specifies CASSLSSLLNQPQHF.

This chain links TRBV4-1 with TRBJ1-2; D is ambiguous. There are 15 residues in the CDR3. V was pared by 0 bases and J by 4 bases, with 12 bases between. Per the germline V gene, CDR1 is MGHRA and CDR2 is YSYEKL. CDR3 sequence: CASSQDYQATYGYTF. The CDR3 DNA follows: TGCGCCAGCAGCCAAGATTATCAGGCGACCTATGGCTACACCTTC.

The gene calls are TRBV7-9 and TRBJ1-2; maybe TRBD1 (6 bases). V shed 4 bases and J shed 8 bases, with 14 bases lying between them. Germline V gives CDR1 SEHNR, CDR2 FQNEAQ (reference sequence). The CDR3 spans 13 residues. The CDR3 DNA sequence: TGTGCCAGCAGCTACTCAGGGGCTGACGGCTACACCTTC. Encoded protein: CASSYSGADGYTF.

As regards this clone: It is unclear where the CDR3 begins or ends on the DNA, so no DNA is shown, and the CDR3 is as TCRdb lists it. V gene TRBV9 combines with J gene TRBJ1-1. The CDR3 region is 13 residues in length, termini included. Germline lookup yields CDR1 SGDLS and CDR2 YYNGEE. CDR3 protein: CASSVAGGTEALF.

The chain uses TRBV30 and TRBJ1-5; maybe TRBD1 (5 bases). V was cut by 2 bases and J by 6 bases, with 14 bases left in between. Germline values: CDR1 GTSNPN, CDR2 SVGIG (reference sequence). This CDR3 spans 14 amino acids. CDR3 loop: CAWSIPLGGQPQHF. DNA for the CDR3: TGTGCCTGGAGTATCCCCCTGGGGGGTCAGCCCCAGCATTTT.

This clone was found once. The gene calls are TRBV19 and TRBJ1-5, with 7 bases aligning to TRBD1. J was trimmed by 7 bases and V by 3 bases; bases with no gene match: 12. The CDR3 length is 16 residues. CDR1 and CDR2 (germline): LNHDA, SQIVND (reference sequence). CDR3 protein: CASSIIPTGLNQPQHF. In nucleotides, the CDR3 is TGTGCCAGTAGTATTATCCCGACAGGGTTGAACCAGCCCCAGCATTTT.